This T cell receptor (beta chain) was retrieved from a study of HIV-infected patients and healthy controls. In its sample, this clonotype ranks as medium-sized. Antigen specificity is unknown. Alpha and beta constant-region primers primed reverse transcription of 500 to 550 ng RNA. Each of the alpha and beta chains got its own library through chain-specific third strand synthesis with indices. A 5' RACE adapter with a random hexamer and the SP2 primer site was joined to cDNA. Two random hexamers, added before amplification and joined, formed each molecule's 12-nucleotide barcode. TCRdb independently ran MiXCR on the 5' RACE reads; one entry per CDR3 protein. The sample holds several thousand distinct CDR3 sequences, around 8.2% seen once. Study results and limitations: Compared with controls, mean Gini indices were significantly raised in HIV-infected repertoires, possibly indicating oligoclonality. In healthy controls, MAIT alpha CDR3s were common; in HIV+ repertoires, severely depleted.

The CDR3 sequence is 17 residues long. With 0 bases removed from V and 0 bases from J, the gap between germline ends came to 17 bases. From germline, CDR1 is SQVTM and CDR2 ANQGSEA. No cell fractionation was done, so the repertoire covers all unsorted peripheral blood T cells. This chain connects TRBV29-1 to TRBJ1-2; the D gene is possibly TRBD1 (6 bases). The source was blood, collected before antiretroviral therapy. The sequence was obtained from an adult with HIV infection. The donor label of this sample is uncertain. The CDR3 is CSVEDPIGQSTNYGYTF. The CDR3 DNA reads as TGCAGCGTTGAAGATCCGATAGGACAGTCGACTAACTATGGCTACACCTTC.